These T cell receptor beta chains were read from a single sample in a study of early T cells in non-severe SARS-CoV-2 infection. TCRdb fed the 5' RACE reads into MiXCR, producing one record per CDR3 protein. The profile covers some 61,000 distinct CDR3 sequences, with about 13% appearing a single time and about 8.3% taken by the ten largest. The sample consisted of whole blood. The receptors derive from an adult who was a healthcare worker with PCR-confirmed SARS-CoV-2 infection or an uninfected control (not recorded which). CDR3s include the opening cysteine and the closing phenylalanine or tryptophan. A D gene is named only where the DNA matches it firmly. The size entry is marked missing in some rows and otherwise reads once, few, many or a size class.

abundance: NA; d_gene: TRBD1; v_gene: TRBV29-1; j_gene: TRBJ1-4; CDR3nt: TGCAGCGTTACGGGCAGGGGGACTGAAAAACTGTTTTTT; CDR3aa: CSVTGRGTEKLFF
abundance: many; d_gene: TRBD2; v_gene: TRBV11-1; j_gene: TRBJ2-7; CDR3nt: TGTGCCAGCACCCTTAGCGGGAGAAGGACCTACGAGCAGTACTTC; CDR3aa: CASTLSGRRTYEQYF
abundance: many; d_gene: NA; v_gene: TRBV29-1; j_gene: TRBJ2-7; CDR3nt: TGCAGCGTTGACGGCCCAGCGGGCTACGAGCAGTACTTC; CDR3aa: CSVDGPAGYEQYF
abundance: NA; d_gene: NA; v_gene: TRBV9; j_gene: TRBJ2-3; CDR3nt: TGTGCCAGCAGCGTAGGACCAAGCACAGATACGCAGTATTTT; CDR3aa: CASSVGPSTDTQYF
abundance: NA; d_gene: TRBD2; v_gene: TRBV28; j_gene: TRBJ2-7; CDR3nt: TGTGCCAGCATTAGCGGGAGGACTAGCTACGAGCAGTACTTC; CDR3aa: CASISGRTSYEQYF
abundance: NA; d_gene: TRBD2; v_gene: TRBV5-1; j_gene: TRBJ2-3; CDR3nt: TGCGCCAGCAGCTTGGACGCTAGCGGGTTCCGCACAGATACGCAGTATTTT; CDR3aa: CASSLDASGFRTDTQYF
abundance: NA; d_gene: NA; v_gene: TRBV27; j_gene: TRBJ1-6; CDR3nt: TGTGCCAGCAGTTTGGGCAGGGAAAATTCACCCCTCCACTTT; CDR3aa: CASSLGRENSPLHF
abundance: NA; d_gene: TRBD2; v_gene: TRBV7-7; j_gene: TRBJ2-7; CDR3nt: TGTGCCAGCAGCCCCGGGACTAGCGGCGAGCAGTACTTC; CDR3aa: CASSPGTSGEQYF
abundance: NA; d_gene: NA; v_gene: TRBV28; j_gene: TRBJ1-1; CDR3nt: TGTGCCAGCAGTTTATTCAGGAGAGGCACTGAAGCTTTCTTT; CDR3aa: CASSLFRRGTEAFF
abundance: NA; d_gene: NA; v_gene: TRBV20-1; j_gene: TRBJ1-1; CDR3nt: TGCAGTGCTAGAGATTCCCGTCGGGGGAACCTCATAGGCACTGAAGCTTTCTTT; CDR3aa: CSARDSRRGNLIGTEAFF
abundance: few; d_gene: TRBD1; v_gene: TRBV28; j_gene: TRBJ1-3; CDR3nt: TGTGCCAGCAGAGAGGACAGGGCCTCTGGAAACACCATATATTTT; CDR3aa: CASREDRASGNTIYF
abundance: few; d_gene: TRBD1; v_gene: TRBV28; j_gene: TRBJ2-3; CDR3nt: TGTGCCAGCAGTTGGGACAGTGCTAGGGCCACAGATACGCAGTATTTT; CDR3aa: CASSWDSARATDTQYF
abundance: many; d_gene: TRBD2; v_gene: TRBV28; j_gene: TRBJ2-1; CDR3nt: TGTGCCAGCAGCCTTGGCCTAGCGGGAACAAGGGATGAGCAGTTCTTC; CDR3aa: CASSLGLAGTRDEQFF
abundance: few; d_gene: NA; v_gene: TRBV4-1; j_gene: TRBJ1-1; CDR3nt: TGCGCCAGCAGCCACACCTACGGAGAAGCTTTCTTT; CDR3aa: CASSHTYGEAFF
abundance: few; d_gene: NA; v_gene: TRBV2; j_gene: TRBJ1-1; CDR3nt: TGTGCCAGCAGCTTTAGTGGTTACACTGAAGCTTTCTTT; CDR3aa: CASSFSGYTEAFF
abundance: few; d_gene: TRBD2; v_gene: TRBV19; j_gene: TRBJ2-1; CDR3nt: TGTGCCAGTAATTTCCCCCACGGGGGAGGGCACAATGAGCAGTTCTTC; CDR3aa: CASNFPHGGGHNEQFF
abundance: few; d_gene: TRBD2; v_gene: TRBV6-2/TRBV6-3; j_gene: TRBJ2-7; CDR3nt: TGTGCCAGCAGTTACGGCGGGAGTATTCCCTACGAGCAGTACTTC; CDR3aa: CASSYGGSIPYEQYF
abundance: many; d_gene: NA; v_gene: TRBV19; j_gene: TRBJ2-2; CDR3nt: TGTGCCAGTACCCCGGGCTTAAGGGCCGGGGAGCTGTTTTTT; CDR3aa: CASTPGLRAGELFF
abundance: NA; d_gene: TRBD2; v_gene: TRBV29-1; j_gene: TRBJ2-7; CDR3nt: TGCAGCGTTGAGGCCCCGACGGGAGGGTACTACGAGCAGTACTTC; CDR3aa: CSVEAPTGGYYEQYF
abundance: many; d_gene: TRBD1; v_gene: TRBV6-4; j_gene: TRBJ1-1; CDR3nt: TGTGCCAGCAGTCTGACAGGGGGAACTGAAGCTTTCTTT; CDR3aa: CASSLTGGTEAFF
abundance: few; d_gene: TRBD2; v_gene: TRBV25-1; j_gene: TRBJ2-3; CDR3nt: TGTGCCAGCAGTGATTTTATAGGAGCTAGCGGGAGCTCGCAGTATTTT; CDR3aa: CASSDFIGASGSSQYF
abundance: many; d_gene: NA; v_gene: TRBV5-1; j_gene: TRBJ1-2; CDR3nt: TGCGCCAGCGGACGCGACAACTATGGCTACACCTTC; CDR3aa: CASGRDNYGYTF
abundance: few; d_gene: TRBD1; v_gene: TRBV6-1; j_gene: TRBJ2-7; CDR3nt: TGTGCCAGCAGTGAATTAGGGACAGGGTACTACGAGCAGTACTTC; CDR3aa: CASSELGTGYYEQYF
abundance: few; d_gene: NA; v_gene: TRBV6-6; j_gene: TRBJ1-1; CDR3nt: TGTGCCAGCAGTTACAGAGGGTTCACTGAAGCTTTCTTT; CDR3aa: CASSYRGFTEAFF
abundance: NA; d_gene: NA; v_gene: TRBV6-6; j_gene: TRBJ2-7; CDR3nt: TGTGCCAGCAGTTACTCCACCTACGAGCAGTACTTC; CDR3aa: CASSYSTYEQYF
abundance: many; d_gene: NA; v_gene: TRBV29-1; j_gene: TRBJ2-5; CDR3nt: TGCAGCGTTGGAGACGGGGGCCAAGAGACCCAGTACTTC; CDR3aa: CSVGDGGQETQYF
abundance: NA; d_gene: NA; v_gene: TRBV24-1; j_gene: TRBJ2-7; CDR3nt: TGTGCCACCAGTGACGGGCCTCGCGAGCAGTACTTC; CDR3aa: CATSDGPREQYF
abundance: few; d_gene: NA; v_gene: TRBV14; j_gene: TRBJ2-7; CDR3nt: TGTGCCAGCAGCCAAGAGGGCAGGGGACCTACCTACGAGCAGTACTTC; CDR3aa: CASSQEGRGPTYEQYF
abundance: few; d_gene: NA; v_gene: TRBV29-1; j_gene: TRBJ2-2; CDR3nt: TGCAGCGTTGGTAGCGCCACTGGGACCGGGGAGCTGTTTTTT; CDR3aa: CSVGSATGTGELFF